Sequencing of this T cell receptor (beta chain) was carried out in a study of T cells after yellow fever vaccination. 5'RACE template switching added a universal primer site and UMIs to TCR cDNA. TCRdb used MiXCR to reprocess the 5' RACE reads, holding one entry per CDR3 protein. The profile shows over 110,000 distinct CDR3 sequences, 7% to 9% of them singletons. The CDR3 contains 15 residues. CDR1 SGHTA and CDR2 FQGTGA come from the germline V gene. Trimming took off 0 bases at V and 3 bases at J, with 8 bases between the two ends. This clonotype showed up many times. The rearrangement joins TRBV7-3 to TRBJ2-2; D may match TRBD1 or TRBD2 (5 bases each). This specimen consisted of CD4+ T cells sorted from PBMCs, obtained 5 days after the yellow fever booster vaccination. The source is a man younger than 45 who received the YFV17D yellow fever vaccine. The CDR3 DNA reads as TGTGCCAGCAGCTTAACTCCGGGGCACACCGGGGAGCTGTTTTTT. Translating gives CASSLTPGHTGELFF.